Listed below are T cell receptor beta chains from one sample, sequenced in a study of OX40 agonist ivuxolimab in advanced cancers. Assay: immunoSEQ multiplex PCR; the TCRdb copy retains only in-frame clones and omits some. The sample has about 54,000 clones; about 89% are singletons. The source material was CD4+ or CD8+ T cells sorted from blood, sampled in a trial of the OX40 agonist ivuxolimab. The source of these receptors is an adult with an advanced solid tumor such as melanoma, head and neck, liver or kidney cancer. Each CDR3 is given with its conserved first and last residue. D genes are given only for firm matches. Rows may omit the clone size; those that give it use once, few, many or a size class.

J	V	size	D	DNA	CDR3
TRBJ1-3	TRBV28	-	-	TGTGCCAGCAGTCGATCGACAGTCCCGGTCACCATATATTTT	CASSRSTVPVTIYF
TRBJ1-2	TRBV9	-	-	TGTGCCAGCAGCGTAGGGAGGTATGGCTACACCTTC	CASSVGRYGYTF
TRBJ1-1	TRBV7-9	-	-	TGTGCCAGCAGCTTGGGGACAAGTCGAACTGAAGCTTTCTTT	CASSLGTSRTEAFF
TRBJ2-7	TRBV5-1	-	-	TGCGCCAGCAGCTTGGGGCGGGGCCGTACCTACGAGCAGTACTTC	CASSLGRGRTYEQYF
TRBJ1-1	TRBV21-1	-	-	TGTGCCAGCAGCGGAGGGGGCGCGTCCACTGAAGCTTTCTTT	CASSGGGASTEAFF
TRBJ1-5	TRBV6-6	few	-	-	CASSSSNGPQHF
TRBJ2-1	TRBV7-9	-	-	TGTGCCAGCAGCACGCCCGGGACATTACCCAATGAGCAGTTCTTC	CASSTPGTLPNEQFF
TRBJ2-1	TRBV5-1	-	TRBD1	TGCGCCAGCAGCCACGGACAGGGGGAGGGCTCCTACAATGAGCAGTTCTTC	CASSHGQGEGSYNEQFF
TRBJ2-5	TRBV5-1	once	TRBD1	TGCGCCAGCAGCTCAGGGGGCACGGAGACCCAGTACTTC	CASSSGGTETQYF
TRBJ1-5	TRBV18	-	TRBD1	TGTGCCAGCTCACCTACCCGACAGGGTCTCCAGCCCCAGCATTTT	CASSPTRQGLQPQHF
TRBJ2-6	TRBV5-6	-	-	TGTGCCAGCAGCTGGGACCGCCGAGAGGGGGCCAACGTCCTGACTTTC	CASSWDRREGANVLTF
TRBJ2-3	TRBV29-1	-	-	TGCAGCGCCCTAGGGGCGTCCAACACAGATACGCAGTATTTT	CSALGASNTDTQYF
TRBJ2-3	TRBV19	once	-	TGTGCCAGTAGTATAGGCTACACAGATACGCAGTATTTT	CASSIGYTDTQYF
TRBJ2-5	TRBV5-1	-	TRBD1	TGCGCCAGCAGCTGGGGGACAGGACAAGAGACCCAGTACTTC	CASSWGTGQETQYF
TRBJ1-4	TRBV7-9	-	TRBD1	TGTGCCAGCAGCTTCGGACAGGGAGGGGAAAAACTGTTTTTT	CASSFGQGGEKLFF
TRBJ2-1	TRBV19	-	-	TGTGCCAGTAAGTTCACTGGGGACAATGAGCAGTTCTTC	CASKFTGDNEQFF
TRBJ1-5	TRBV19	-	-	TGTGCCAGTTCCGGTGGGATTGGTCAGCCCCAGCATTTT	CASSGGIGQPQHF
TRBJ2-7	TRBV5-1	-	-	TGCGCCAGCAGCTTGCAATCCGCCTACGAGCAGTACTTC	CASSLQSAYEQYF
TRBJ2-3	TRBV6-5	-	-	TGTGCCAGCACGGCAAGAACCAATACGCAGTATTTT	CASTARTNTQYF
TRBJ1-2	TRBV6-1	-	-	TGTGCCAGCAGGCGAGGGAACAACTATGGCTACACCTTC	CASRRGNNYGYTF
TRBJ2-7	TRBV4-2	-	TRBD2	TGTGCCAGCAGCCAAGAGGCTAGCGGTAGCTCCTACGAGCAGTACTTC	CASSQEASGSSYEQYF
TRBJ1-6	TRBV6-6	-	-	TGTGCCAGCAGGACGGACAGATATAATTCACCCCTCCACTTT	CASRTDRYNSPLHF
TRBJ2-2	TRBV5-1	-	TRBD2	TGCGCCAGCTCCCGGACCGGGACTAGCGGGAACACCGGGGAGCTGTTTTTT	CASSRTGTSGNTGELFF
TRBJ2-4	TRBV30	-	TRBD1	TGTGCCTGGAGCGGGACAGGGAAGAACATTCAGTACTTC	CAWSGTGKNIQYF
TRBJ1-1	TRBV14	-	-	TGTGCCAGCAGCCAAGTCGGTATTAACACTGAAGCTTTCTTT	CASSQVGINTEAFF
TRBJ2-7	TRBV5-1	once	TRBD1	TGCGCCAGCAGCCCAGGACAGGGGGCCTACTACGAGCAGTACTTC	CASSPGQGAYYEQYF
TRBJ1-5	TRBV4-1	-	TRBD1	TGCGCCAGCAGCCAAGACGAAGGACAGGGGGATCAGCCCCAGCATTTT	CASSQDEGQGDQPQHF
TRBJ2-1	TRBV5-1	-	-	TGCGCCAGCAGCTTGTTTTCAGACAATGAGCAGTTCTTC	CASSLFSDNEQFF
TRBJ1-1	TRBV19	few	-	TGTGCCAGTAGTGAAGAACAGGGCTCTGAAGCTTTCTTT	CASSEEQGSEAFF
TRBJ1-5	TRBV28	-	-	TGTGCCAGCAGTTTAATCGCCCTGGCAGCTTTTAGCAATCAGCCCCAGCATTTT	CASSLIALAAFSNQPQHF
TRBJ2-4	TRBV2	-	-	TGTGCCAGCAGAGCCGCAGGGGGGGCCAAAAACATTCAGTACTTC	CASRAAGGAKNIQYF
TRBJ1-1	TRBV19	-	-	TGTGCCAGTAGTCTACGAGGAAACACTGAAGCTTTCTTT	CASSLRGNTEAFF
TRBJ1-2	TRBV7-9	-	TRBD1	TGTGCCAGCAGCGGGGACAGGGCGCCCTATGGCTACACCTTC	CASSGDRAPYGYTF
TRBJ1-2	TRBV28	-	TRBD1	TGTGCCAGCAGTTTTGGGACAGGGGGAAGCTACACCTTC	CASSFGTGGSYTF
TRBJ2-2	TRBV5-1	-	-	TGCGCCAGCAGCTTGAGCGTGACCTACACCGGGGAGCTGTTTTTT	CASSLSVTYTGELFF
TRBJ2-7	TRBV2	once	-	TGTGCCAGCAGTGAAGTCACCGCCTCCTACGAGCAGTACTTC	CASSEVTASYEQYF
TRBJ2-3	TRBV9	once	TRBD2	TGTGCCAGCAGCCCGAGGGAGGGAGTGACAGATACGCAGTATTTT	CASSPREGVTDTQYF
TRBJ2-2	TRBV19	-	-	TGTGCTGGGGGCGATAGGGAGCTGTTTTTT	CAGGDRELFF
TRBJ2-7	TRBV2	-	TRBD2	TGTGCCAGCAGTGAAGCCAGCGGGAGATCCTACGAGCAGTACTTC	CASSEASGRSYEQYF
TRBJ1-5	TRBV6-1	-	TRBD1	TGTGCCAGCGCCCCGGGACAGTTCGATCAGCCCCAGCATTTT	CASAPGQFDQPQHF
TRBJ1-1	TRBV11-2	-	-	TGTGCCAGCAGCTTCATGTGGAACACTGAAGCTTTCTTT	CASSFMWNTEAFF
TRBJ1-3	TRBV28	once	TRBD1	TGTGCCAGCACATCAGGGGGCTCAGGAAACACCATATATTTT	CASTSGGSGNTIYF
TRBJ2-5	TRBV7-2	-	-	TGTGCCAGCAGCTTATTCGGCGCCGGCGGAGAGACCCAGTACTTC	CASSLFGAGGETQYF
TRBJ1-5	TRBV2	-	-	TGTGCCAGCACCCGGGCCTCCGTGCAGCCCCAGCATTTT	CASTRASVQPQHF
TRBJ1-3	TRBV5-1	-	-	TGCGCCAGCAGCTTGGTTGGGTCAGCCTCTGGAAACACCATATATTTT	CASSLVGSASGNTIYF
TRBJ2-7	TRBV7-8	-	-	TGTGCCAGCAGCTTAGCTGCCAGATACGAGCAGTACTTC	CASSLAARYEQYF
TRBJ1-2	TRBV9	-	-	TGTGCCAGCAGCGAGGCTCAGCGGGCTTATGGCTACACCTTC	CASSEAQRAYGYTF
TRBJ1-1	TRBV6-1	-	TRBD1	TGTGCCAGCAACGAGGACAGGCTACGACTTGGGGCTTTCTTT	CASNEDRLRLGAFF